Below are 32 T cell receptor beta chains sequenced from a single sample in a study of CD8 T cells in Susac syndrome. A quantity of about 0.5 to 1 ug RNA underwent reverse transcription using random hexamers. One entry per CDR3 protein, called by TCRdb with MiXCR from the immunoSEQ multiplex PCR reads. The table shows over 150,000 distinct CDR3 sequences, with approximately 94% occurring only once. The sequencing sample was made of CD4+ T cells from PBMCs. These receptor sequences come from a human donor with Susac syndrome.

The CDR3 loop reads CAISGQRRNEQFF. The CDR3 DNA sequence: TGTGCCATCAGTGGACAGCGGAGGAATGAGCAGTTCTTC. The gene calls are TRBV10-3 and TRBJ2-1; the D call may be TRBD1 or TRBD2 (5 bases each). The CDR3 is 13 residues long. CDR1 and CDR2 (germline): ENHRY, SYGVKD. The V gene lost 4 bases and the J gene lost 7 bases, with 11 bases spanning the gap.

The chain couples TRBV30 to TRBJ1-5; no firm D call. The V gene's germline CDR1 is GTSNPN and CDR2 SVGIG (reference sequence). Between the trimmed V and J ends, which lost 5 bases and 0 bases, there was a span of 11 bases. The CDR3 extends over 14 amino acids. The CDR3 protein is CAWSPEISNQPQHF. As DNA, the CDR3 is TGTGCCTGGTCACCTGAGATTAGCAATCAGCCCCAGCATTTT.

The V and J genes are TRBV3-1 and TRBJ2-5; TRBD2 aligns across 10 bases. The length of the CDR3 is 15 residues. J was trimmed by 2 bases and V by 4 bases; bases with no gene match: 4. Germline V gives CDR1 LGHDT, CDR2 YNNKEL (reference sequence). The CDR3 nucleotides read TGTGCCAGCAGCCCGGGGACTAGCGAACAAGAGACCCAGTACTTC. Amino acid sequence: CASSPGTSEQETQYF.

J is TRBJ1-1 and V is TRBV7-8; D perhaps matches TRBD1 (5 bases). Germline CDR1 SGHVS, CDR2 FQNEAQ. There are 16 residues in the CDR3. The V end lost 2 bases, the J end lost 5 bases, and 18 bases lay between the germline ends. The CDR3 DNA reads TGTGCCAGCAGCTTAAGTCAAGGCAGGGAGACGACTGAAGCTTTCTTT. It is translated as CASSLSQGRETTEAFF. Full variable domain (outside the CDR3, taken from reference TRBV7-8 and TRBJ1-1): GAGVSQSPRYKVAKRGQDVALRCDPISGHVSLFWYQQALGQGPEFLTYFQNEAQLDKSGLPSDRFFAERPEGSVSTLKIQRTQQEDSAVYLCASSLSQGRETTEAFFGQGTRLTVV.

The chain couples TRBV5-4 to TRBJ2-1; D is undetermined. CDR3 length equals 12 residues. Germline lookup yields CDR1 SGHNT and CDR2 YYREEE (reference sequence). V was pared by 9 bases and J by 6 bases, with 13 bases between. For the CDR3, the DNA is TGTGCCATCCCGGTTGGGCCCAATGAGCAGTTCTTC. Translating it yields CAIPVGPNEQFF. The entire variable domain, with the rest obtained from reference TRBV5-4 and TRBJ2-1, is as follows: ETGVTQSPTHLIKTRGQQVTLRCSSQSGHNTVSWYQQALGQGPQFIFQYYREEENGRGNFPPRFSGLQFPNYSSELNVNALELDDSALYLCAIPVGPNEQFFGPGTRLTVL.

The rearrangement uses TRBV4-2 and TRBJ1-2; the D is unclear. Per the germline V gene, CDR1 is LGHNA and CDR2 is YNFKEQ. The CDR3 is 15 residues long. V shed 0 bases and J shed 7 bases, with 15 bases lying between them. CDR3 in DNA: TGTGCCAGCAGCCAAGATCGGGCTCTTGTGAGTGGCTACACCTTC. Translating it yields CASSQDRALVSGYTF.

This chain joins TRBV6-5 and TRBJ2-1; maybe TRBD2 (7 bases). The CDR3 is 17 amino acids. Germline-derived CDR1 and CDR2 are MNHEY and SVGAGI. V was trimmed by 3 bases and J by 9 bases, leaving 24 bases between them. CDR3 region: CASSYSYRAGGTTEQFF. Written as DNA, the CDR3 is TGTGCCAGCAGTTATTCCTACAGGGCCGGGGGGACCACTGAGCAGTTCTTC.

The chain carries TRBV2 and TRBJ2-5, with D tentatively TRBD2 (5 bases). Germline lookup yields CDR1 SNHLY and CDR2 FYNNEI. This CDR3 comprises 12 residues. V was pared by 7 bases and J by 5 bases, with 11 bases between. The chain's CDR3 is CASKKLAETQYF. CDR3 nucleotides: TGTGCCAGCAAGAAGCTAGCTGAGACCCAGTACTTC. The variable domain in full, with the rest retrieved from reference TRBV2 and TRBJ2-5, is EPEVTQTPSHQVTQMGQEVILRCVPISNHLYFYWYRQILGQKVEFLVSFYNNEISEKSEIFDDQFSVERPDGSNFTLKIRSTKLEDSAMYFCASKKLAETQYFGPGTRLLVL.

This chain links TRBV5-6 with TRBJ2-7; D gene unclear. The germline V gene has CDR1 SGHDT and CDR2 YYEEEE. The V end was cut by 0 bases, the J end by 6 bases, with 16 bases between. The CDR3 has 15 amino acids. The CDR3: CASSLGQVTTSEQYV. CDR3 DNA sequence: TGTGCCAGCAGCTTGGGGCAGGTTACGACCTCCGAGCAGTACGTC.

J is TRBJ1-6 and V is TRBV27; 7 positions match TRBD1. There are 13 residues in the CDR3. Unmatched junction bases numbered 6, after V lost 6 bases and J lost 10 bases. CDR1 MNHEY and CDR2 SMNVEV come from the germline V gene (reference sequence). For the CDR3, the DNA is TGTGCCAGCAGCCAGGGGGGTAGGTCACCCCTCCACTTT. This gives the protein CASSQGGRSPLHF.

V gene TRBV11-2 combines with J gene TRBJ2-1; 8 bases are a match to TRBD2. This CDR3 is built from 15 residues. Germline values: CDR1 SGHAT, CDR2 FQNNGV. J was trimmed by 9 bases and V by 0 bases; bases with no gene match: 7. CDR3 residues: CASSLDPNGRVEQFF. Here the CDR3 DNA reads TGTGCCAGCAGCTTAGATCCCAACGGGAGGGTTGAGCAGTTCTTC.

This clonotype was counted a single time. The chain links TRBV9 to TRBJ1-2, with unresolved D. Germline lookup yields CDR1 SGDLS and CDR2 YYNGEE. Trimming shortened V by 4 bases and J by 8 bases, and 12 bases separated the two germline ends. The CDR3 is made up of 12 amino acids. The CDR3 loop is CASSPHPGGYTF. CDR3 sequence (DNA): TGTGCCAGCAGCCCCCACCCCGGCGGCTACACCTTC.

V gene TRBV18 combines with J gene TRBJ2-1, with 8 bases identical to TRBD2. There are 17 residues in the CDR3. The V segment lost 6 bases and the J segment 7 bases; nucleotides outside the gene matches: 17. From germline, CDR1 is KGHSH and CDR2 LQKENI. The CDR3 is CASSPTGPGTSRNEQFF. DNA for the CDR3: TGTGCCAGCTCCCCAACCGGACCCGGGACTAGTCGGAATGAGCAGTTCTTC.

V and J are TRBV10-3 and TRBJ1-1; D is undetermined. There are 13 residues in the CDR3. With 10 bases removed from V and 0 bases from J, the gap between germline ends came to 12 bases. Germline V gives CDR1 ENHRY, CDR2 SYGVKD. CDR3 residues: CATQLTLNTEAFF. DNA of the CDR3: TGTGCCACCCAGTTAACACTGAACACTGAAGCTTTCTTT.

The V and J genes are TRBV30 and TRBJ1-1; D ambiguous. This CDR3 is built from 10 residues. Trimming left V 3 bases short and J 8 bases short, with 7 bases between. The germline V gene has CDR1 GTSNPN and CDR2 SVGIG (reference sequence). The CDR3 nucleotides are TGTGCCTGGAGCGTCGTAGAAGCTTTCTTT. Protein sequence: CAWSVVEAFF.

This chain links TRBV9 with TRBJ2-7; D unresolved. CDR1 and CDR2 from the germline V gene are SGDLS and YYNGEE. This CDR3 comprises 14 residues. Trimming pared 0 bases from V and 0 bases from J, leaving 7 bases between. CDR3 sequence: CASSVEWHSYEQYF. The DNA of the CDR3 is TGTGCCAGCAGCGTAGAATGGCACTCCTACGAGCAGTACTTC.

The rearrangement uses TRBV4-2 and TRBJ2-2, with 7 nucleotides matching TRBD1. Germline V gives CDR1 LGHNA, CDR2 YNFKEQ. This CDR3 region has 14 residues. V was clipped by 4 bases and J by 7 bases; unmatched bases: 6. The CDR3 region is CASSREGAVGELFF. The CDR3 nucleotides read TGTGCCAGCAGCCGAGAGGGGGCAGTCGGGGAGCTGTTTTTT.

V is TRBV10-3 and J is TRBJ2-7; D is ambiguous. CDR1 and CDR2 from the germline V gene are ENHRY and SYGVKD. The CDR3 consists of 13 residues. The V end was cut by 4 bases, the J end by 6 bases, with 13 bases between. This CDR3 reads CAISGSGASEQYF. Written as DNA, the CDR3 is TGTGCCATCAGTGGGTCTGGCGCGTCCGAGCAGTACTTC.

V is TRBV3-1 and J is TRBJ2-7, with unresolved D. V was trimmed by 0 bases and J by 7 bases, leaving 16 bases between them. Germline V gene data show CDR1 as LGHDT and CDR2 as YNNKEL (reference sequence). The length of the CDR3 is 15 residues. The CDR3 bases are TGTGCCAGCAGCCAAGATCTTGTCCGCCCTTGGGAGCAGTACTTC. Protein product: CASSQDLVRPWEQYF.

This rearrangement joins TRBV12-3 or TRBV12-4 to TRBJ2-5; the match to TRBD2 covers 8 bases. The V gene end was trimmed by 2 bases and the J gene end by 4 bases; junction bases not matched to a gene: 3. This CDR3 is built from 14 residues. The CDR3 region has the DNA TGTGCCAGCAGTTTAAGCGGGGGATCAGAGACCCAGTACTTC. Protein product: CASSLSGGSETQYF.

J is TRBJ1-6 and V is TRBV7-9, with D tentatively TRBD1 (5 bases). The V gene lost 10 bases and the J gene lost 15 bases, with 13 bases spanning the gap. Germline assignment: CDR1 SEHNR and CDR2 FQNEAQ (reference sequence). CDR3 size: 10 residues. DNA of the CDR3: TGTGCCACGGCGGGGGAAGACCTCCACTTT. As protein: CATAGEDLHF.

For the CDR3, the DNA is TGTGCCAGCAGCGTCGACCCCGGGACGAAGGGCTACACCTTC. This translates into CASSVDPGTKGYTF. The V gene is TRBV7-8, the J gene TRBJ1-2; tentative D call: TRBD1 (5 bases). Germline-derived CDR1 and CDR2 are SGHVS and FQNEAQ. V was cut by 5 bases and J by 8 bases, with 18 bases left in between. This CDR3 is 14 amino acids long.

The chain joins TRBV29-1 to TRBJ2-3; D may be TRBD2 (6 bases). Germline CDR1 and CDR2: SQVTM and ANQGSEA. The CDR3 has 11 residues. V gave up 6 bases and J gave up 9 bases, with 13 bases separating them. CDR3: CSVVLAPTQYF. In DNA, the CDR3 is TGCAGCGTGGTACTAGCTCCAACGCAGTATTTT.

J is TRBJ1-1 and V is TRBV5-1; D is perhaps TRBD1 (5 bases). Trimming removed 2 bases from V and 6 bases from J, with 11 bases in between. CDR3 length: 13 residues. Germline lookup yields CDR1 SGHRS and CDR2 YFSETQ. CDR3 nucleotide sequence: TGCGCCAGCAGCTTCGGGGGTTGGGCTGAAGCTTTCTTT. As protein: CASSFGGWAEAFF.

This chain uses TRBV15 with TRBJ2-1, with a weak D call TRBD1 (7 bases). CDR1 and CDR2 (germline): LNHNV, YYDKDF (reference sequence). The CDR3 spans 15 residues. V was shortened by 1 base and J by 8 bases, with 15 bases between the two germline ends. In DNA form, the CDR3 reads TGTGCCACCAGCAGAGCAGGGGGGACTGGCCATGAGCAGTTCTTC. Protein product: CATSRAGGTGHEQFF.

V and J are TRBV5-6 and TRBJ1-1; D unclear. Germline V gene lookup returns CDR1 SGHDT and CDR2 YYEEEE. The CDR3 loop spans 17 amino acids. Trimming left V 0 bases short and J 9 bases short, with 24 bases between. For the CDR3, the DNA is TGTGCCAGCAGCTTGGCCCAATTCGGGATTGGAGTCACCCAAGCTTTCTTT. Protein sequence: CASSLAQFGIGVTQAFF.

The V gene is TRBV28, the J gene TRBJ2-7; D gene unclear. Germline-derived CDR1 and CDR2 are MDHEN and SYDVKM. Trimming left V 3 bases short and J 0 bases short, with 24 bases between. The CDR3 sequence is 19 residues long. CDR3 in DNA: TGTGCCAGCAGTTTTAACCACCTCTTCCTGCTAGACGACTCCTACGAGCAGTACTTC. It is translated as CASSFNHLFLLDDSYEQYF.

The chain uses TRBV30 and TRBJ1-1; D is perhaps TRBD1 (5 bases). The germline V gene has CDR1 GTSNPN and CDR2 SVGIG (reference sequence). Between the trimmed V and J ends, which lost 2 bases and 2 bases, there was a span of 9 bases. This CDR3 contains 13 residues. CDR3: CAWSQDSNTEAFF. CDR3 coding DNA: TGTGCCTGGAGTCAAGACAGCAACACTGAAGCTTTCTTT. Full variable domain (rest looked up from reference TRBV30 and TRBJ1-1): SQTIHQWPATLVQPVGSPLSLECTVEGTSNPNLYWYRQAAGRGLQLLFYSVGIGQISSEVPQNLSASRPQDRQFILSSKKLLLSDSGFYLCAWSQDSNTEAFFGQGTRLTVV.

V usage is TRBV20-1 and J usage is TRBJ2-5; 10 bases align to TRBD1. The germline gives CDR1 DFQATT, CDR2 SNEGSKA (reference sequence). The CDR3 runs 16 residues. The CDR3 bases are TGCGGGGGACAGGGGATGACAGGGACGGAGGGCGAGACCCAGTACTTC. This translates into CGGQGMTGTEGETQYF.

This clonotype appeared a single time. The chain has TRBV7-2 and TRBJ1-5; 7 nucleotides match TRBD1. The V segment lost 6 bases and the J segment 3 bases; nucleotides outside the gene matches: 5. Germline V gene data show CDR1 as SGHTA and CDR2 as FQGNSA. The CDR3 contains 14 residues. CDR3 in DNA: TGTGCCAGCAGTGCGACAGGGTTCAATCAGCCCCAGCATTTT. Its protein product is CASSATGFNQPQHF. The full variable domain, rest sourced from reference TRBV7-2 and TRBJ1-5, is GAGVSQSPSNKVTEKGKDVELRCDPISGHTALYWYRQSLGQGLEFLIYFQGNSAPDKSGLPSDRFSAERTGGSVSTLTIQRTQQEDSAVYLCASSATGFNQPQHFGDGTRLSIL.

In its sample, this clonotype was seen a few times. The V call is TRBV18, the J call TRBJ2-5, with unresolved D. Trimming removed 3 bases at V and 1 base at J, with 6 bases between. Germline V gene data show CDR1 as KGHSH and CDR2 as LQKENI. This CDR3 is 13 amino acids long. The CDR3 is CASSPQGQETQYF. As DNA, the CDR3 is TGTGCCAGCTCACCGCAAGGCCAAGAGACCCAGTACTTC.

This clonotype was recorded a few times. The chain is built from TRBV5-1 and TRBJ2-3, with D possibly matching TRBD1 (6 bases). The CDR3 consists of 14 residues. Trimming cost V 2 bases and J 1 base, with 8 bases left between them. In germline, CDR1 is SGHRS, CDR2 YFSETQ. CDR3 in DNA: TGCGCCAGCAGCTTACAGGGACGCACAGATACGCAGTATTTT. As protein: CASSLQGRTDTQYF.